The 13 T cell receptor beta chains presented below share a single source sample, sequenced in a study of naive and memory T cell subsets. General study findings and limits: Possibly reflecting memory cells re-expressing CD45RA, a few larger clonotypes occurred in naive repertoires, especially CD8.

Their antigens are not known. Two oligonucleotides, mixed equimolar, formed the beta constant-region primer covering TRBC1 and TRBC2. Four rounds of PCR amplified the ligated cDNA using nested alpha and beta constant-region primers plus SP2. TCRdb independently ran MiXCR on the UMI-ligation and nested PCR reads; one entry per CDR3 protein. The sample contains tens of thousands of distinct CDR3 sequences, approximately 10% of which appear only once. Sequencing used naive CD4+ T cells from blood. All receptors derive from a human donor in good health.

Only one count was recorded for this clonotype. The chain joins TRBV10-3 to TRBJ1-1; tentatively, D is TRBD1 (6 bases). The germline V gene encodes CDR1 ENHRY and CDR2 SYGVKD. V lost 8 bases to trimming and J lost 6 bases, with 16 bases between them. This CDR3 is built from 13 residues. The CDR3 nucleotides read TGTGCCATCGGGTTAAGGGGGGACTCTGAAGCTTTCTTT. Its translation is CAIGLRGDSEAFF.

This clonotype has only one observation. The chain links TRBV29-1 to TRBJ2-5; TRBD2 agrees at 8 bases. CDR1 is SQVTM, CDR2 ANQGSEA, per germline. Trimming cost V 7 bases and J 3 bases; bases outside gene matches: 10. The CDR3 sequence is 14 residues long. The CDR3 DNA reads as TGCAGCGCCAGATCCGGGGGGGTGGAAGAGACCCAGTACTTC. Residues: CSARSGGVEETQYF.

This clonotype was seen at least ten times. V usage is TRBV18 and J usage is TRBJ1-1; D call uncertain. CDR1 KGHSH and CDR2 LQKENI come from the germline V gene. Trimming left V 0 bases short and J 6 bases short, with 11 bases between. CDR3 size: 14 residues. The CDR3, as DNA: TGTGCCAGCTCACCACCCCCACTTGGGGCTGAAGCTTTCTTT. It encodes CASSPPPLGAEAFF.

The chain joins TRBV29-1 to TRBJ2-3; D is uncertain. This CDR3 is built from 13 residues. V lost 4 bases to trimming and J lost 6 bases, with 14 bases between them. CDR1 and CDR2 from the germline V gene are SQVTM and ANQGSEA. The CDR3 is CSVAGLHRDTQYF. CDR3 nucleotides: TGCAGCGTTGCAGGTCTCCACCGGGATACGCAGTATTTT.

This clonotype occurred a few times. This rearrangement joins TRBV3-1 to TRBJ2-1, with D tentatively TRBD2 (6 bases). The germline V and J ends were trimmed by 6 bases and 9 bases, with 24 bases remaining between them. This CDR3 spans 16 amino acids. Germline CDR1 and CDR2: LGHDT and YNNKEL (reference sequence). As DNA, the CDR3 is TGTGCCAGCAGTAGAGAAACGACGGGAGTTTGGGGTGAGCAGTTCTTC. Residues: CASSRETTGVWGEQFF.

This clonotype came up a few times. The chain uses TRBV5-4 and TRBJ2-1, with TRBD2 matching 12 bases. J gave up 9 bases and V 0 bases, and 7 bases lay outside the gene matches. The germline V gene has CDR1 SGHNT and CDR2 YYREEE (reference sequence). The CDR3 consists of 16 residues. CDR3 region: CASSLALAGGPGEQFF. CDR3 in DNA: TGTGCCAGCAGCTTGGCGCTAGCGGGAGGGCCTGGTGAGCAGTTCTTC.

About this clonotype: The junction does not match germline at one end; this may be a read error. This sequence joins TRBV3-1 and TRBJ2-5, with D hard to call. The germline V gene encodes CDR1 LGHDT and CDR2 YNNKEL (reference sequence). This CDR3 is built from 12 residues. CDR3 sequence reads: CASSPAQETQCF. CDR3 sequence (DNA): TGTGCCAGCAGCCCGGCACAAGAGACCCAGTGCTTC.

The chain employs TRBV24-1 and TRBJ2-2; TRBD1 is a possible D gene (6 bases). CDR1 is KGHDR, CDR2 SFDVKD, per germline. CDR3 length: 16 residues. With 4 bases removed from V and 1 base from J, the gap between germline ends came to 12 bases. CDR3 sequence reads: CATSDLGGQNTGELFF. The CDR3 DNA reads TGTGCCACCAGTGACTTAGGGGGACAGAACACCGGGGAGCTGTTTTTT.

The CDR3 reads CASSDSSSTDTQYF. In DNA form, the CDR3 reads TGTGCCAGCAGTGACAGCTCTAGCACAGATACGCAGTATTTT. This chain joins TRBV2 and TRBJ2-3; D is unresolved. The germline V gene has CDR1 SNHLY and CDR2 FYNNEI. The ends were cut back, 3 bases at V and 0 bases at J, with 7 bases in the middle. The CDR3 sequence is 14 residues long.

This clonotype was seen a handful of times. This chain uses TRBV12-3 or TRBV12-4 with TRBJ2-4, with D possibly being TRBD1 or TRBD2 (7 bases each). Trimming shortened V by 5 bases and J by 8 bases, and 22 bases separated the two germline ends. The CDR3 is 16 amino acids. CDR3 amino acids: CASSTGTVFREDIQYF. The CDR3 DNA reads TGTGCCAGCAGTACCGGGACAGTGTTTCGGGAGGACATTCAGTACTTC.

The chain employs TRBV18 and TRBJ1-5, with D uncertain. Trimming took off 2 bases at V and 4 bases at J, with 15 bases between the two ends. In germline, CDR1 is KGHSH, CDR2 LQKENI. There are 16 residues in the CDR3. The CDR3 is CASSPIAAPGNQPQHF. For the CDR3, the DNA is TGTGCCAGCTCACCAATCGCAGCACCCGGTAATCAGCCCCAGCATTTT.

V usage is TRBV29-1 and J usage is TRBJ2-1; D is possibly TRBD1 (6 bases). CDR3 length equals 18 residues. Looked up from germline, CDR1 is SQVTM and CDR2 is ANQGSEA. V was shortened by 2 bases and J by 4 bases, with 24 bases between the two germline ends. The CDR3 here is CSVELQVGGVVTYNEQFF. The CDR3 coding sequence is TGCAGCGTTGAACTCCAGGTTGGGGGCGTGGTGACATACAATGAGCAGTTCTTC.

The CDR3 sequence is CASSPLGTTEQFF. CDR3 DNA: TGTGCCAGCTCACCACTAGGCACTACTGAGCAGTTCTTC. The chain recombines TRBV18 with TRBJ2-1; D unresolved. V was pared by 1 base and J by 9 bases, with 10 bases between. Germline CDR1 and CDR2: KGHSH and LQKENI. The CDR3 runs 13 residues.